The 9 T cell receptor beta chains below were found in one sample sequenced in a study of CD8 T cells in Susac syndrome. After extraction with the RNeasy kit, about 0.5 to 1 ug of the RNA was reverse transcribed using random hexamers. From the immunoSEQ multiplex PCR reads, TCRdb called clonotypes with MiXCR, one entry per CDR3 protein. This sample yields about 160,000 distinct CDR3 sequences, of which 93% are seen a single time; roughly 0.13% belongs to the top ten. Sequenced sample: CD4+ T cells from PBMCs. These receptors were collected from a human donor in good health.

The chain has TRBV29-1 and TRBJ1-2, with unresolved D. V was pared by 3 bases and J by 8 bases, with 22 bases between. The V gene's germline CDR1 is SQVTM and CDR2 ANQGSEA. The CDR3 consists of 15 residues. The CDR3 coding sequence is TGCAGCGTTGAGCGAGTGGGGAGTCGAGGAGGAGGCTACACCTTC. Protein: CSVERVGSRGGGYTF.

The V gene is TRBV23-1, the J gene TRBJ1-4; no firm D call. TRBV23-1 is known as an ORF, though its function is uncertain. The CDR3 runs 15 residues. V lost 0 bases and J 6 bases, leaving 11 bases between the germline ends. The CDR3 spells CASSQSTGRDEKLFF. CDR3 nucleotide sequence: TGCGCCAGCAGTCAATCGACGGGGAGGGATGAAAAACTGTTTTTT.

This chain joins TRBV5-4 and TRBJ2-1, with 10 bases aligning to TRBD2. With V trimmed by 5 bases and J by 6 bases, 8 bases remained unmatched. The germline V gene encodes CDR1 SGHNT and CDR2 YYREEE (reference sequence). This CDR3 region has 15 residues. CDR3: CASSFSGGPGNEQFF. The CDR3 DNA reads TGTGCCAGCAGTTTTAGCGGGGGGCCCGGCAATGAGCAGTTCTTC.

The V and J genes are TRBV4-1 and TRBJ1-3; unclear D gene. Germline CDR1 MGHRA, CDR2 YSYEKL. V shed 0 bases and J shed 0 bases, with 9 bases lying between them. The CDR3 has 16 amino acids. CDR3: CASSQEWVNSGNTIYF. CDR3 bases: TGCGCCAGCAGCCAAGAGTGGGTTAACTCTGGAAACACCATATATTTT.

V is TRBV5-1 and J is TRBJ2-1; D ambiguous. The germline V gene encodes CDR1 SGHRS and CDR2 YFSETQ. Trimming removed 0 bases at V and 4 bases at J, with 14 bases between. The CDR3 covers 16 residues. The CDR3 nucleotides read TGCGCCAGCAGCTTGGCCAGTTACGGTGGATACAATGAGCAGTTCTTC. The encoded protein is CASSLASYGGYNEQFF.

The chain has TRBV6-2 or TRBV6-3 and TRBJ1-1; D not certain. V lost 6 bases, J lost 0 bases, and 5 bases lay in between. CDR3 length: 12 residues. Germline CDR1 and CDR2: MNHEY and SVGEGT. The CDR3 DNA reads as TGTGCCAGCAGACTGTTGAACACTGAAGCTTTCTTT. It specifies CASRLLNTEAFF.

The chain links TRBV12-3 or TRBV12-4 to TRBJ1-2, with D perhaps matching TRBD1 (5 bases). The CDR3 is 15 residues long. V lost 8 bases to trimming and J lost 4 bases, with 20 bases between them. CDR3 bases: TGTGCCAGCGGGGGAAGCGGCAGGGAAACCTATGGCTACACCTTC. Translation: CASGGSGRETYGYTF.

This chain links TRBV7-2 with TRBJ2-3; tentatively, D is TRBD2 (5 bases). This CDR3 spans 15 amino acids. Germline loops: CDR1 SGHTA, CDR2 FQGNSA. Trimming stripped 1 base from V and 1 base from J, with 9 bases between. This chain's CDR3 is CASSLGTPRTDTQYF. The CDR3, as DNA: TGTGCCAGCAGCTTAGGGACTCCCCGCACAGATACGCAGTATTTT.

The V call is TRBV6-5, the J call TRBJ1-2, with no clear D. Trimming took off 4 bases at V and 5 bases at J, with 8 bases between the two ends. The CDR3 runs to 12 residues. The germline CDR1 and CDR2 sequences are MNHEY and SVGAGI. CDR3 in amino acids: CASSSEIYGYTF. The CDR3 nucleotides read TGTGCCAGCAGTTCTGAGATATATGGCTACACCTTC.